The rows below give T cell receptor beta chains drawn from one sample of a study of CD4 T cell repertoires in COVID-19. Assay: immunoSEQ multiplex PCR; the TCRdb copy retains only in-frame clones and omits some. The sample has about 75,000 clones, about four fifths seen once; the top ten hold around 0.6%. The sequences come from CD4+ T cells from peripheral blood, collected after recovery from COVID-19. The receptors derive from a human donor who had COVID-19. Each CDR3 is given with its conserved first and last residue. A D gene is named only where the DNA matches it firmly. For some rows the clone size is stated as once, few or many, or as a class when expanded; others skip it.

V,D,size,J,DNA,CDR3
TRBV30,-,-,TRBJ2-7,TGTGCCTGGACTAACAGGTCCGGCCCTTACGAGCAGTACTTC,CAWTNRSGPYEQYF
TRBV3-1/TRBV3-2,-,-,TRBJ2-5,TGTGCCAGCAGCCAAGATCAGACAGTAAAGACCCAGTACTTC,CASSQDQTVKTQYF
TRBV7-6,-,-,TRBJ2-5,TGTGCCAGCAGCTTAGCTGGAGGAGCAGGGAAGAAGACCCAGTACTTC,CASSLAGGAGKKTQYF
TRBV9,-,-,TRBJ2-5,TGTGCCAGCAGCGTAGCCCCTAAGAGTAGGCTGGGAGAGACCCAGTACTTC,CASSVAPKSRLGETQYF
TRBV7-2,-,-,TRBJ1-6,TGTGCCAGCAGCTTTCTAGGGGCTAACAATTCACCCCTCCACTTT,CASSFLGANNSPLHF
TRBV25-1,TRBD1,once,TRBJ2-7,TGTGCCACCCTGCCGGACAGGGTTCCCTACGAGCAGTACTTC,CATLPDRVPYEQYF
TRBV7-9,-,once,TRBJ1-2,TGTGCCAGCAGATTTGGAGATGCTAACTATGGCTACACCTTC,CASRFGDANYGYTF
TRBV30,-,-,TRBJ2-5,TGTGCCTGGAGTTTAGGGGCGCTGGAAGAGACCCAGTACTTC,CAWSLGALEETQYF
TRBV28,TRBD1,-,TRBJ1-2,TGTGCCAGCAGTACGGGACAGGAGGTCTATGGCTACACCTTC,CASSTGQEVYGYTF
TRBV4-1,-,-,TRBJ2-2,TGCGCCAGCAGCCAAGAAAGACAGACCGGGGAGCTGTTTTTT,CASSQERQTGELFF
TRBV6-5,-,-,TRBJ2-1,TGTGCCAGCAGCCGTACCTACAATGAGCAGTTCTTC,CASSRTYNEQFF
TRBV15,-,-,TRBJ1-5,TGTGCCACCAGCAGAGAGGTCATCTATCAGCCCCAGCATTTT,CATSREVIYQPQHF
TRBV15,-,few,TRBJ1-2,TGTGCCACCAGCAGGAAGTTAAACAGGGCATCAGGAAACTATGGCTACACCTTC,CATSRKLNRASGNYGYTF
TRBV12-3/TRBV12-4,-,-,TRBJ2-3,TGTGCCAGCAGCCAGGGTGGAGATACGCAGTATTTT,CASSQGGDTQYF
TRBV19,-,once,TRBJ1-5,TGTGCCTCCAAGGCCCAGGGCCGAAGCAATCAGCCCCAGCATTTT,CASKAQGRSNQPQHF
TRBV7-9,-,-,TRBJ2-5,TGTGCCAGCAGCTTAGCGGGGGGGGCGGGGACCCAGTACTTC,CASSLAGGAGTQYF
TRBV12-3/TRBV12-4,-,-,TRBJ1-4,TGTGCCAGCAGTTCGGGGAATGAAAAACTGTTTTTT,CASSSGNEKLFF
TRBV30,-,-,TRBJ2-1,TGTGCCTGGGGACTACAAAAATACAATGAGCAGTTCTTC,CAWGLQKYNEQFF
TRBV28,-,-,TRBJ1-5,TGTGCCAGTGCCCCGGGGTCAGGGAATCAGCCCCAGCATTTT,CASAPGSGNQPQHF
TRBV11-3,TRBD1,-,TRBJ2-7,TGTGCCAGCAGCTCCGACAGGGGCGAGCAGTACTTC,CASSSDRGEQYF
TRBV11-3,-,-,TRBJ2-3,TGTGCCAGCAGCTTATCGGGGCCTACAGATACGCAGTATTTT,CASSLSGPTDTQYF
TRBV20-1,-,-,TRBJ1-4,TGCAGTGCTAGTGGCTCGGGGGCAACTAATGAAAAACTGTTTTTT,CSASGSGATNEKLFF
TRBV5-6,TRBD2,-,TRBJ2-1,TGTGCCAGCAGCTCGACGGGGGTAGCGGGGTTGTCTCAGTTCTTC,CASSSTGVAGLSQFF
TRBV28,-,-,TRBJ2-3,TGTGCCGCTGGGCAGGTTAGTCCAGATACGCAGTATTTT,CAAGQVSPDTQYF
TRBV4-2,-,-,TRBJ1-1,TGTGCCAGCAGAACAGGGCCTGTGAACACTGAAGCTTTCTTT,CASRTGPVNTEAFF
TRBV19,TRBD1,medium-sized,TRBJ1-3,TGTGCCAGTAGTGACCGGGACAGGGTCGCGAACACCATATATTTT,CASSDRDRVANTIYF
TRBV7-8,-,-,TRBJ1-1,TGTGCCAGCAGCTCCCCAACCGGGATTAACACTGAAGCTTTCTTT,CASSSPTGINTEAFF
TRBV28,-,-,TRBJ2-7,TGTGCCAGCAGTGTGCGCCGGAGGGGAGTCTACGAGCAGTACTTC,CASSVRRRGVYEQYF
TRBV5-4,TRBD2,once,TRBJ2-3,TGTGCCAGCAGCTTAGCGGGGGAGGGGGATACGCAGTATTTT,CASSLAGEGDTQYF
TRBV21-1,-,-,TRBJ2-7,TGTGCCAGCAACTTCAAATACCGGGACGTAGGAGACGAGCAGTACTTC,CASNFKYRDVGDEQYF
TRBV28,-,-,TRBJ1-1,TGTGCCAGCAGTCCCCCTTGGGGTGGTGGCACTGAAGCTTTCTTT,CASSPPWGGGTEAFF
TRBV5-5,TRBD1,-,TRBJ1-2,TGTGCCAGCAAGCTGAGTGGGGACAGGGGTATTGGAAACTATGGCTACACCTTC,CASKLSGDRGIGNYGYTF
TRBV27,TRBD1,once,TRBJ2-6,TGTGCCAGCAGTCGGACAGGGGGAAATTCTGGGGCCAACGTCCTGACTTTC,CASSRTGGNSGANVLTF
TRBV2,-,-,TRBJ1-1,TGTGCCAGCATCCAGACAGAACAACAAAACACTGAAGCTTTCTTT,CASIQTEQQNTEAFF
TRBV24-1,-,-,TRBJ1-5,TGTGCCACCAGTGGAGGTGCCGATGATCCGCCCCAGCATTTT,CATSGGADDPPQHF
TRBV28,-,-,TRBJ1-6,TGTGCCAGCAGTTTTCCCCGGGACACCGCAGATTCACCCCTCCACTTT,CASSFPRDTADSPLHF
TRBV3-1/TRBV3-2,-,-,TRBJ1-2,TGTGCCAGCAGCCAAGCAGAGGCCCCTTCTGGCTACACCTTC,CASSQAEAPSGYTF
TRBV2,-,-,TRBJ2-3,TGTGCCAGCAGAAAGTCAGGCACCAATCCCACAGATACGCAGTATTTT,CASRKSGTNPTDTQYF
TRBV5-1,-,-,TRBJ2-3,TGCGCCAGCAGCTTGGCTTGGGGGGCGGATACGCAGTATTTT,CASSLAWGADTQYF
TRBV6-6,TRBD2,-,TRBJ2-7,TGTGCCAGCACCCTACCGGGACTAGCGGAGCAGTACTTC,CASTLPGLAEQYF
TRBV5-1,TRBD2,-,TRBJ2-3,TGCGCCAGCAGCTGGAGCGGGATCAGCACAGATACGCAGTATTTT,CASSWSGISTDTQYF
TRBV7-9,-,-,TRBJ2-3,TGTGCCAGCCGCTCGGAGGGCACAGATACGCAGTATTTT,CASRSEGTDTQYF
TRBV2,-,-,TRBJ1-4,TGTGCCAGCACCCTAGGGAACGCCCCGGAAAAACTGTTTTTT,CASTLGNAPEKLFF
TRBV24-1,-,-,TRBJ1-2,TGTGCCACCAGTGATTTTCGTTACAGGGTAGGCTACACCTTC,CATSDFRYRVGYTF
TRBV5-1,-,-,TRBJ2-5,TGCGCCAGCAGCTTGGGCGGACGTACCCAAGAGACCCAGTACTTC,CASSLGGRTQETQYF
TRBV6-2/TRBV6-3,-,once,TRBJ1-3,TGTGCCAGCAGTCCCCAAGGGGGAAACACCATATATTTT,CASSPQGGNTIYF
TRBV6-6,-,-,TRBJ2-7,TGTGCCAGCTGCATTGAGGCTTGGGGCTACGAGCAGTACTTC,CASCIEAWGYEQYF
TRBV19,-,once,TRBJ1-1,TGTGCCAGTAGTACCGTTGGGGGCACTGAAGCTTTCTTT,CASSTVGGTEAFF
TRBV5-1,-,few,TRBJ2-1,TGCGCCAGCAGCTTCTCCAATGAGCAGTTCTTC,CASSFSNEQFF
TRBV24-1,TRBD1,-,TRBJ1-6,TGTGCCATCATCCCCTTACGACAGGGGCTAGGCTCACCCCTCCACTTT,CAIIPLRQGLGSPLHF
TRBV7-8,-,-,TRBJ1-5,TGTGCCAGCAGCTTAGGGATCCAGCCCCAGCATTTT,CASSLGIQPQHF
TRBV3-1/TRBV3-2,TRBD2,-,TRBJ2-2,TGTGCCAGCAGCCCCCCGAATATGGGACTAGTGGGGGCCGGGGAGCTGTTTTTT,CASSPPNMGLVGAGELFF
TRBV27,-,-,TRBJ2-6,TGTGCCAGCAGTTTAGACACAGGTCTGGGGGCCAACGTCCTGACTTTC,CASSLDTGLGANVLTF
TRBV28,-,few,TRBJ1-1,TGTGCCAGCAAGGTTCATCACCGGATGAACACTGAAGCTTTCTTT,CASKVHHRMNTEAFF
TRBV6-5,TRBD1,-,TRBJ1-4,TGTGCCAGCACCTCAAGGGGGCTACCCTATGAAAAACTGTTTTTT,CASTSRGLPYEKLFF